The T cell receptor beta chain under discussion was sequenced for a study of control samples from healthy donors and cancer patients. Data came from immunoSEQ multiplex PCR; TCRdb stores just in-frame clones and leaves some out. Of around 75,000 clones in the sample, around 92% were seen once. The CDR3 runs 12 residues. V dropped 8 bases and J dropped 1 base, with 6 bases sitting between them. The germline CDR1 and CDR2 sequences are WSHSY and SAAADI. This chain connects TRBV10-2 to TRBJ2-1; D unresolved. This TCR derives from a woman aged 55-69 years in good health. Sequenced input: blood. CDR3 amino acids: CASAQSYNEQFF. In nucleotides, the CDR3 is TGCGCCAGCGCGCAGTCCTACAATGAGCAGTTCTTC.